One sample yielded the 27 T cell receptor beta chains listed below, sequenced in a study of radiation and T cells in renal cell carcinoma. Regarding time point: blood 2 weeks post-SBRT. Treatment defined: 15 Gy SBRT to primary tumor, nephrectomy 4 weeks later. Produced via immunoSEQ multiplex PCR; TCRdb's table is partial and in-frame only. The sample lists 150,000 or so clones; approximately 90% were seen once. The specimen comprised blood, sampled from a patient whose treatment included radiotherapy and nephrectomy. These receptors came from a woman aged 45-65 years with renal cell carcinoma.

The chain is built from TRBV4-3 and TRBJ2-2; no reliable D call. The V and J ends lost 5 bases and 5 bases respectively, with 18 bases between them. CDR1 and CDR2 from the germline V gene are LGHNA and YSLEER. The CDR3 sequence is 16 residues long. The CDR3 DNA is TGCGCCAGCAGCGACCCCTCGGGCAGTTCAACCGGGGAGCTGTTTTTT. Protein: CASSDPSGSSTGELFF.

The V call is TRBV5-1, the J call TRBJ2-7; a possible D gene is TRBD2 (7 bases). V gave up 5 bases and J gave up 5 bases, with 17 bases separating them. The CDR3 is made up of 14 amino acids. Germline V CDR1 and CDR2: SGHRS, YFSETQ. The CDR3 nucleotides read TGCGCCAGCAGGGGGGACGGGGGGCCTGACGAGCAGTACTTC. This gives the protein CASRGDGGPDEQYF.

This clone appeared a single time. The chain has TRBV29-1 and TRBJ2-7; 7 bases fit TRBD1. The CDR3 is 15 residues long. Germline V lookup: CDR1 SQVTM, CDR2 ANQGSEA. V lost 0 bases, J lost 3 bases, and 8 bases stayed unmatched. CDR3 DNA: TGCAGCGTTGAAGATGAGGCAGGGGGTCGCTACGAGCAGTACTTC. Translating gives CSVEDEAGGRYEQYF.

The CDR3 sequence: CASSGTGANSPLHF. CDR3 coding DNA: TGTGCCAGCAGCGGGACGGGGGCTAATTCACCCCTCCACTTT. The J gene is TRBJ1-6, the V gene TRBV9, with TRBD1 as a possible D gene (6 bases). The germline V gene encodes CDR1 SGDLS and CDR2 YYNGEE. The CDR3 runs to 14 residues. V gave up 3 bases and J gave up 6 bases, with 10 bases separating them.

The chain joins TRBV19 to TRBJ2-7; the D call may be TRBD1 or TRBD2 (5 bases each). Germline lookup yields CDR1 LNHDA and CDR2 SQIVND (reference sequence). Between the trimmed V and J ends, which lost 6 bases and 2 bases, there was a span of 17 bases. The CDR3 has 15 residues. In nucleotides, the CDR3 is TGTGCCAGTAGCAGACCGGGACCGGAGACCTACGAGCAGTACTTC. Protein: CASSRPGPETYEQYF.

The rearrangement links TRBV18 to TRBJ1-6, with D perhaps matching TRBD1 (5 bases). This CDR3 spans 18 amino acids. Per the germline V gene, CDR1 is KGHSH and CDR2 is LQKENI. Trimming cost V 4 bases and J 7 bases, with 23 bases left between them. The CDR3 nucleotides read TGTGCCAGCTCACGGAGAACTAATCAGGGAGAGGGGAATTCACCCCTCCACTTT. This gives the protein CASSRRTNQGEGNSPLHF.

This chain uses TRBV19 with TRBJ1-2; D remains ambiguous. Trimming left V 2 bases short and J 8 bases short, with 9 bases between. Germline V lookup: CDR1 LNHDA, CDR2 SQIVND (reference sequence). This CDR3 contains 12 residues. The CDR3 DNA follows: TGTGCCAGTAGTATAAGTAACGGCGGCTACACCTTC. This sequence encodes CASSISNGGYTF.

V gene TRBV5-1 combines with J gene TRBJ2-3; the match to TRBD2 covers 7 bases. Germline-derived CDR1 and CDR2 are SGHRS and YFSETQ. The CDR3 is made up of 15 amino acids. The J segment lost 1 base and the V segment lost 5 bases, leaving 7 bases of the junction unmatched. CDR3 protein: CASRILGGRTDTQYF. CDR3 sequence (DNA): TGCGCCAGCAGAATTCTGGGAGGGCGCACAGATACGCAGTATTTT.

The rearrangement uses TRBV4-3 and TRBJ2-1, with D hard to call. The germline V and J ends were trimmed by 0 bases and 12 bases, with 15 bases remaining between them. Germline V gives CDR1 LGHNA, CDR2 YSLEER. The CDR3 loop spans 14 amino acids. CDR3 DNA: TGCGCCAGCAGCCAAGAAGCCTCAGCCCTCGGGCAGTTCTTC. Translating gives CASSQEASALGQFF.

The chain's CDR3 is CASTDRGGNGYTF. The CDR3 bases are TGTGCCAGCACGGACAGGGGGGGAAATGGCTACACCTTC. The V call is TRBV28, the J call TRBJ1-2, with 10 bases aligning to TRBD1. The CDR3 sequence is 13 residues long. V shed 7 bases and J 6 bases; nucleotides not matched to a gene: 5. Germline assignment: CDR1 MDHEN and CDR2 SYDVKM.

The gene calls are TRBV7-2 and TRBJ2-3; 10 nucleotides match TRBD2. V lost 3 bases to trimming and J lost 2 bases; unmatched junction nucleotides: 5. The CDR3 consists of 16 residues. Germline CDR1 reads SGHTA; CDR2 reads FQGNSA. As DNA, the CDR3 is TGTGCCAGCAGCTTCTCTAGCGGGGGAATCACAGATACGCAGTATTTT. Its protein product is CASSFSSGGITDTQYF.

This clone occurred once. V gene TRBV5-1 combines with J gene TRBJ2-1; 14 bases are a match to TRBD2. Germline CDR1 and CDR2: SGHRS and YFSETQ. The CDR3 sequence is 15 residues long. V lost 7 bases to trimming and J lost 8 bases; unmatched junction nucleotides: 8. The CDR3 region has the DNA TGCGCCAGCGGTAAGACTAGCGGGGGGGCGGATGAGCAGTTCTTC. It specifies CASGKTSGGADEQFF.

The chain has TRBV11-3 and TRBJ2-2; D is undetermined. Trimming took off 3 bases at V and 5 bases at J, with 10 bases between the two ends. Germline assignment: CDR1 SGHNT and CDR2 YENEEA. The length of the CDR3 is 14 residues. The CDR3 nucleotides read TGTGCCAGCAGCTTCGGACCGTTTACCGGGGAGCTGTTTTTT. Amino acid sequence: CASSFGPFTGELFF.

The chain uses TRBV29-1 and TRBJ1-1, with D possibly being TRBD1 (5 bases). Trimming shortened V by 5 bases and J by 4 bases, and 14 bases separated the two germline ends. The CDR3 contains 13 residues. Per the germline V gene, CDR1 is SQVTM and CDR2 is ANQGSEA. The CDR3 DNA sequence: TGCAGCGTTAAATATTGGGGGGGCACTGAAGCTTTCTTT. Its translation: CSVKYWGGTEAFF. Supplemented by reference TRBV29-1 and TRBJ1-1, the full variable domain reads SAVISQKPSRDICQRGTSLTIQCQVDSQVTMMFWYRQQPGQSLTLIATANQGSEATYESGFVIDKFPISRPNLTFSTLTVSNMSPEDSSIYLCSVKYWGGTEAFFGQGTRLTVV.

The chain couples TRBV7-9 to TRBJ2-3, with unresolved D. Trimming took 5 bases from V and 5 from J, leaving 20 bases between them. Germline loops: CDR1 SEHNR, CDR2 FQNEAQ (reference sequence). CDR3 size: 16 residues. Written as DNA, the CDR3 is TGTGCCAGCAGCCGTCCGGAATGGGCGGAGAAAGATACGCAGTATTTT. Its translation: CASSRPEWAEKDTQYF.

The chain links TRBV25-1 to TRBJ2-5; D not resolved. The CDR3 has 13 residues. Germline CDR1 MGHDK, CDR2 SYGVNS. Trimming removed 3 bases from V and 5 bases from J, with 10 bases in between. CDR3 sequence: CASSDYALETQYF. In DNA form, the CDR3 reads TGTGCCAGCAGTGACTATGCTTTGGAGACCCAGTACTTC. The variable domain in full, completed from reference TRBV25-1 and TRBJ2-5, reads EADIYQTPRYLVIGTGKKITLECSQTMGHDKMYWYQQDPGMELHLIHYSYGVNSTEKGDLSSESTVSRIRTEHFPLTLESARPSHTSQYLCASSDYALETQYFGPGTRLLVL.

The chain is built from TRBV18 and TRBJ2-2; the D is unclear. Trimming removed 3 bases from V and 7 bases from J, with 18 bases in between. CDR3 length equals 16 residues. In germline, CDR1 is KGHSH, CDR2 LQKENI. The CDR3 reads CASSPPLLALGGELFF. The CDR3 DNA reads TGTGCCAGCTCACCGCCCTTGCTCGCTTTGGGCGGGGAGCTGTTTTTT.

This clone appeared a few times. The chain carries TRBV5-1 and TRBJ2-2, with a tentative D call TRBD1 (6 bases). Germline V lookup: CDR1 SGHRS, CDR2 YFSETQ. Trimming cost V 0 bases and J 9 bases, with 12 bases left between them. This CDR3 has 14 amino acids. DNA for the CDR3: TGCGCCAGCAGCTTGGAACAGGGAAACCGGGAGCTGTTTTTT. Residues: CASSLEQGNRELFF.

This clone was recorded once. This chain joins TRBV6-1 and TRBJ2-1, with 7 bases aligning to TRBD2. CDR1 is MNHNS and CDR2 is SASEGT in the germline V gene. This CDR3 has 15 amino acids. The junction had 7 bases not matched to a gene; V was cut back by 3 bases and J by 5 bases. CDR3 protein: CASSEDASGNNEQFF. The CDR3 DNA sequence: TGTGCCAGCAGTGAGGACGCTAGCGGAAACAATGAGCAGTTCTTC.

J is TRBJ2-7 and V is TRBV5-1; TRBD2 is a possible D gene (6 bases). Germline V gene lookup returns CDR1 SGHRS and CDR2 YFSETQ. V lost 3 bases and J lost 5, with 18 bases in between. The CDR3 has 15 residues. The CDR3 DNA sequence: TGCGCCAGCAGCTCATCTAGCGACCTGGCGAACGAGCAGTACTTC. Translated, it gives CASSSSSDLANEQYF.

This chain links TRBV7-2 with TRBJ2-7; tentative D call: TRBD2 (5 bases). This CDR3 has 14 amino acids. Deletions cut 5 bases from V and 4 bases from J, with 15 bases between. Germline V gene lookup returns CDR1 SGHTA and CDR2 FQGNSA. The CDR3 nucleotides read TGTGCCAGCAGCCTCCCCGGTGGCGGGTACGAGCAGTACTTC. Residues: CASSLPGGGYEQYF.

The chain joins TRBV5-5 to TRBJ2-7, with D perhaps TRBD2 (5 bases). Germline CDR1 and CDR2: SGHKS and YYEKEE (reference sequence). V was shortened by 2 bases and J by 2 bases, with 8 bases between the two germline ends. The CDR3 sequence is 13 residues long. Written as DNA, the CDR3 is TGTGCCAGCAGCTTTTGGACTGCCTACGAGCAGTACTTC. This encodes CASSFWTAYEQYF. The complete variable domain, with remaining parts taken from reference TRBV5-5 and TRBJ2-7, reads DAGVTQSPTHLIKTRGQQVTLRCSPISGHKSVSWYQQVLGQGPQFIFQYYEKEERGRGNFPDRFSARQFPNYSSELNVNALLLGDSALYLCASSFWTAYEQYFGPGTRLTVT.

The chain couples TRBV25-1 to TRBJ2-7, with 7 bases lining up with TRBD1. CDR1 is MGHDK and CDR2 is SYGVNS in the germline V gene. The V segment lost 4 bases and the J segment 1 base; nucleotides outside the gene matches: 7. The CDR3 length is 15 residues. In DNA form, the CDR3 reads TGTGCCAGCAGTGGCACGGACAGGCTATCCTACGAGCAGTACTTC. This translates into CASSGTDRLSYEQYF.

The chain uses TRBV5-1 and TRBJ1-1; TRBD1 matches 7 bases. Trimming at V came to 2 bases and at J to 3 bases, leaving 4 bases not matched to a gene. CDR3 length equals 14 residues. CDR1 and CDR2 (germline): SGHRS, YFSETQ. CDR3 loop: CASSFTGDHTEAFF. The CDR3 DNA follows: TGCGCCAGCAGCTTCACAGGGGATCACACTGAAGCTTTCTTT.

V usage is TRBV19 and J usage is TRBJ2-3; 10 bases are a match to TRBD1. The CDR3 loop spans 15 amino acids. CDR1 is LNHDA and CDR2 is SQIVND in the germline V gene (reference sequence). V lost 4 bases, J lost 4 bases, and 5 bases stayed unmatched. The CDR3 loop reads CASSSGTGDSDTQYF. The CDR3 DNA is TGTGCCAGTAGTAGTGGGACAGGGGATTCAGATACGCAGTATTTT.

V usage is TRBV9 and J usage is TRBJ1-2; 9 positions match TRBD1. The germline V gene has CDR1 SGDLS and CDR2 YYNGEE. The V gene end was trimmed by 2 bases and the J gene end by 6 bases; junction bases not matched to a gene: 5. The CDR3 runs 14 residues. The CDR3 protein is CASSVGTGLDGYTF. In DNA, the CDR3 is TGTGCCAGCAGCGTCGGGACAGGGCTGGATGGCTACACCTTC.

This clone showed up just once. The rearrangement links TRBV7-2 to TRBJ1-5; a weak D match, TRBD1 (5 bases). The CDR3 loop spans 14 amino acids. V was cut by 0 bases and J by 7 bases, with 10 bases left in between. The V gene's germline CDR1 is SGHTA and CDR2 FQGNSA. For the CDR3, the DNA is TGTGCCAGCAGCTTAGCGGGGGATTGGCAGCCCCAGCATTTT. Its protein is CASSLAGDWQPQHF.